Listed below are T cell receptor beta chains from one sample, sequenced in a study of T cell responses to AZD1222 COVID-19 vaccine. The data were produced by immunoSEQ multiplex PCR, yet TCRdb's version contains in-frame clones alone and is incomplete. Of 130,000 or so clones in the sample, just over 85% were seen once. The sample was peripheral blood, taken on day 0 of AZD1222 vaccination. The receptors derive from an adult in good health. Both conserved end residues are part of each CDR3. A D gene is named only where the DNA matches it firmly. Clone size is given for some rows only: seen once, a few or many times, or a class if the clone is expanded.

.,TRBD1,TRBJ1-2,TRBV7-8,CASSMDMGQGLYRGYTF,TGTGCCAGCAGCATGGATATGGGACAGGGGCTCTACCGCGGCTACACCTTC
.,.,TRBJ2-7,TRBV19,CASSRDPYLYEQYF,TGTGCCAGTAGCCGGGACCCTTATCTCTACGAGCAGTACTTC
.,TRBD1,TRBJ1-2,TRBV7-9,CASSLDGTGNYGYTF,TGTGCCAGCAGCTTAGATGGGACAGGGAACTATGGCTACACCTTC
.,.,TRBJ2-5,TRBV7-2,CASSLGARGGQETQYF,TGTGCCAGCAGCTTAGGTGCTAGGGGGGGCCAAGAGACCCAGTACTTC
.,.,TRBJ1-2,TRBV29-1,CSASGTHGVNYGYTF,TGCAGCGCATCCGGGACGCACGGGGTAAACTATGGCTACACCTTC
.,.,TRBJ1-2,TRBV5-6,CASGRTAPMQAF,TGTGCCAGCGGACGGACAGCCCCCATGCAAGCCTTC
.,TRBD1,TRBJ2-1,TRBV4-3,CASSTSGTGNNEQFF,TGCGCCAGCAGCACTTCCGGGACAGGAAACAATGAGCAGTTCTTC
.,.,TRBJ1-1,TRBV27,CASSPDGGLGTKNTEAFF,TGTGCCAGCAGTCCTGATGGGGGCCTGGGGACGAAGAACACTGAAGCTTTCTTT
few,.,TRBJ2-1,TRBV28,CASSSRFPPQFF,TGTGCCAGCAGTTCTCGGTTCCCTCCGCAGTTCTTC
.,.,TRBJ1-1,TRBV5-1,CASSLSIGNTEAFF,TGCGCCAGCAGCTTGTCAATTGGGAACACTGAAGCTTTCTTT
.,.,TRBJ2-3,TRBV5-4,CASSEADTQYF,TGTGCCAGCAGCGAGGCCGATACGCAGTATTTT
.,TRBD1,TRBJ2-7,TRBV5-4,CASSAMTSGTGVHEQYF,TGTGCCAGCAGCGCGATGACCTCCGGGACAGGCGTCCACGAGCAGTACTTC
.,.,TRBJ1-2,TRBV4-3,CASSQDGLGQYGYTF,TGCGCCAGCAGCCAAGATGGCCTAGGCCAATATGGCTACACCTTC
.,.,TRBJ2-2,TRBV6-5,CASRAAVTGELFF,TGTGCCAGCAGGGCAGCGGTCACCGGGGAGCTGTTTTTT
few,TRBD1,TRBJ2-5,TRBV5-1,CASSFGTEETQYF,TGCGCCAGCAGCTTTGGGACAGAAGAGACCCAGTACTTC
.,TRBD1,TRBJ2-7,TRBV7-8,CASSAITGGLYEQYF,TGTGCCAGCAGCGCAATAACAGGGGGCTTATACGAGCAGTACTTC
.,.,TRBJ2-1,TRBV29-1,CSVESRQLSYNEQFF,TGCAGCGTTGAATCTCGCCAGCTCTCCTACAATGAGCAGTTCTTC
.,TRBD2,TRBJ2-5,TRBV9,CASSGGRTSGAQETQYF,TGTGCCAGCAGCGGGGGGAGGACTAGCGGGGCCCAAGAGACCCAGTACTTC
.,TRBD1,TRBJ2-3,TRBV5-1,CASSLWTGLTDTQYF,TGCGCCAGCAGCCTGTGGACAGGCCTCACAGATACGCAGTATTTT
.,.,TRBJ1-4,TRBV7-2,CASSLDWQGKLFF,TGTGCCAGCAGCTTAGATTGGCAGGGGAAACTGTTTTTT
.,.,TRBJ1-5,TRBV9,CASSVGSGRQPQHF,TGTGCCAGCAGCGTAGGTTCGGGGAGGCAGCCCCAGCATTTT
.,TRBD1,TRBJ1-3,TRBV20-1,CSAPRTGRVYF,TGCAGTGCTCCACGGACAGGGCGGGTATATTTT
.,.,TRBJ1-6,TRBV4-1,CASSFGDSNSYNSPLHF,TGCGCCAGCAGCTTTGGAGACAGTAACTCCTATAATTCACCCCTCCACTTT
once,.,TRBJ2-7,TRBV3-1/TRBV3-2,CASSTRSVRVPYF,TGTGCCAGCAGCACCCGTTCGGTGCGTGTTCCGTACTTC
.,.,TRBJ1-1,TRBV3-1/TRBV3-2,CASSQGRQAQEAFF,TGTGCCAGCAGCCAAGGTCGGCAGGCCCAGGAAGCTTTCTTT
.,.,TRBJ2-2,TRBV24-1,CATSDLLDLTGELFF,TGTGCCACCAGTGATTTGCTAGATCTAACCGGGGAGCTGTTTTTT
.,TRBD2,TRBJ2-1,TRBV27,CASSLSGLAGNEQFF,TGTGCCAGCAGTTTATCGGGACTAGCGGGTAATGAGCAGTTCTTC
.,.,TRBJ1-2,TRBV7-2,CASSLVGLSDYGYTF,TGTGCCAGCAGCTTAGTCGGGTTGAGTGACTATGGCTACACCTTC
once,.,TRBJ2-1,TRBV5-1,CASSDRAVLGNEQFF,TGCGCCAGCAGCGATAGGGCGGTGCTTGGAAATGAGCAGTTCTTC
once,.,TRBJ1-2,TRBV6-1,CASSETPGQGGFNYGYTF,TGTGCCAGCAGTGAAACCCCTGGCCAGGGCGGATTTAACTATGGCTACACCTTC
.,.,TRBJ1-1,TRBV6-2/TRBV6-3,CASSSYGQKNTEAFF,TGTGCCAGCAGTTCTTATGGACAGAAGAACACTGAAGCTTTCTTT
.,.,TRBJ2-3,TRBV24-1,CATSGSREWRTDTQYF,TGTGCCACCAGTGGTTCAAGGGAATGGCGCACAGATACGCAGTATTTT
.,TRBD2,TRBJ2-7,TRBV4-1,CASSQGPSGRLSSYEQYF,TGCGCCAGCAGCCAAGGGCCTAGCGGGAGGTTAAGCTCCTACGAGCAGTACTTC
.,.,TRBJ2-2,TRBV7-6,CASSYGHNTGELFF,TGTGCCAGCAGCTATGGACATAACACCGGGGAGCTGTTTTTT
.,TRBD1,TRBJ1-3,TRBV6-5,CASTWDSSGNTIYF,TGTGCCAGCACTTGGGACAGCTCTGGAAACACCATATATTTT
.,.,TRBJ1-1,TRBV7-2,CASSSRGGRDTEAFF,TGTGCCAGCAGTTCCCGAGGGGGGAGGGACACTGAAGCTTTCTTT
.,.,TRBJ2-3,TRBV27,CASSLSSQPEYF,TGTGCCAGCAGTTTATCCAGCCAACCGGAGTATTTT
few,.,TRBJ1-1,TRBV6-5,CASNWGRGEAFF,TGTGCCAGCAATTGGGGGCGGGGTGAAGCTTTCTTT
.,TRBD2,TRBJ2-2,TRBV10-3,CAISIAGGDTGELFF,TGTGCCATCAGTATAGCGGGAGGGGACACCGGGGAGCTGTTTTTT
.,.,TRBJ2-2,TRBV7-6,CASSLNTGAGELFF,TGTGCCAGCAGCTTAAACACCGGGGCCGGGGAGCTGTTTTTT
.,.,TRBJ2-5,TRBV2,CASGRGGETQYF,TGTGCCAGTGGCAGGGGAGGAGAGACCCAGTACTTC
.,TRBD1,TRBJ2-5,TRBV5-1,CASSSGTAFGQETQYF,TGCGCCAGCAGCTCCGGGACAGCCTTCGGCCAAGAGACCCAGTACTTC
.,.,TRBJ1-5,TRBV13,CASSFGQNQPQHF,TGTGCCAGCAGCTTCGGACAGAATCAGCCCCAGCATTTT
.,.,TRBJ2-2,TRBV4-2,CASSRAGPTGELFF,TGTGCCAGCAGCCGAGCTGGCCCAACCGGGGAGCTGTTTTTT
.,TRBD2,TRBJ2-1,TRBV27,CASSLSGGLAGGIYYNEQFF,TGTGCCAGCAGTTTATCGGGGGGACTAGCGGGAGGGATATACTACAATGAGCAGTTCTTC
.,TRBD1,TRBJ2-1,TRBV7-9,CASSPRQGVYYNEQFF,TGTGCCAGCAGCCCCCGACAGGGGGTTTACTACAATGAGCAGTTCTTC
.,.,TRBJ2-1,TRBV7-9,CASSFLAGFGEQFF,TGTGCCAGCAGCTTCCTGGCGGGGTTCGGTGAGCAGTTCTTC
.,.,TRBJ2-1,TRBV28,CASSLYKGNSYNEQFF,TGTGCCAGCAGTTTATACAAGGGGAATTCCTACAATGAGCAGTTCTTC
.,TRBD2,TRBJ2-3,TRBV6-4,CASSASGSTDTQYF,TGTGCCAGCAGTGCTAGCGGGAGCACAGATACGCAGTATTTT
.,TRBD1,TRBJ1-1,TRBV19,CASREYRGNTEAFF,TGTGCCAGTAGGGAGTACAGGGGAAACACTGAAGCTTTCTTT
.,TRBD1,TRBJ1-2,TRBV7-6,CASSPQGQGLYGYTF,TGTGCCAGCAGCCCCCAGGGACAGGGGCTCTATGGCTACACCTTC
.,.,TRBJ1-4,TRBV12-3/TRBV12-4,CASSWDNEKLFF,TGTGCCAGCAGTTGGGATAATGAAAAACTGTTTTTT
.,.,TRBJ1-5,TRBV6-4,CASTGTRERTNQPQHF,TGTGCCAGCACCGGGACACGAGAACGTACTAATCAGCCCCAGCATTTT
.,TRBD1,TRBJ1-5,TRBV19,CASSFLRGGVNQPQHF,TGTGCCAGTAGTTTCCTCAGGGGGGGCGTGAACCAGCCCCAGCATTTT